The 32 T cell receptor beta chains in this list originate from one sample, sequenced in a study of cytomegalovirus exposure and HLA in healthy donors. PCR used 60 Vbeta primers and 13 Jbeta primers. Clones were sequenced by immunoSEQ multiplex PCR, and TCRdb holds only the in-frame ones, with some missing. The table has approximately 210,000 clones, over 80% seen once. The sequenced material came from PBMCs. The source of these receptors is a man aged 30-40 years in good health and CMV-seronegative.

The J gene is TRBJ2-1, the V gene TRBV21-1; the table assigns TRBD1, which was not confirmed against the DNA. TRBV21-1 is shown as a pseudogene. The CDR3 extends over 16 amino acids. The CDR3: CASSKGQGNFLNEQFF. The CDR3 nucleotides read TGTGCCAGCAGCAAAGGACAGGGTAATTTTCTCAATGAGCAGTTCTTC.

The CDR3: CASSINSGSNEKLFF. CDR3 nucleotides: TGTGCCAGCAGCATAAACAGCGGATCGAATGAAAAACTGTTTTTT. The rearrangement links TRBV7-9 to TRBJ1-4; D gene unclear. CDR1 SEHNR and CDR2 FQNEAQ come from the germline V gene (reference sequence). Trimming cost V 5 bases and J 5 bases, with 15 bases left between them. This CDR3 has 15 amino acids. Drawing the rest from reference TRBV7-9 and TRBJ1-4, the complete variable domain is DTGVSQNPRHKITKRGQNVTFRCDPISEHNRLYWYRQTLGQGPEFLTYFQNEAQLEKSRLLSDRFSAERPKGSFSTLEIQRTEQGDSAMYLCASSINSGSNEKLFFGSGTQLSVL.

The rearrangement joins TRBV5-1 to TRBJ2-7, with TRBD1 identical over 10 bases. Germline CDR1 reads SGHRS; CDR2 reads YFSETQ. The CDR3 is 14 residues long. Trimming at V came to 1 base and at J to 7 bases, leaving 5 bases not matched to a gene. CDR3 loop: CASSLTRTGGEQYF. The CDR3 region has the DNA TGCGCCAGCAGCTTGACCCGGACAGGGGGGGAGCAGTACTTC.

The chain has TRBV4-1 and TRBJ1-2; TRBD1 agrees at 12 bases. The germline V gene encodes CDR1 MGHRA and CDR2 YSYEKL. The CDR3 extends over 15 amino acids. With V trimmed by 3 bases and J by 8 bases, 7 bases remained unmatched. The CDR3 region has the DNA TGCGCCAGCAGCCAGCCGGGACAGGGGGCAAGGGGCTACACCTTC. Its translation is CASSQPGQGARGYTF.

The chain links TRBV29-1 to TRBJ2-1, with D perhaps matching TRBD2 (7 bases). Germline CDR1 SQVTM, CDR2 ANQGSEA. V lost 1 base and J 5 bases, leaving 21 bases between the germline ends. The CDR3 totals 17 residues. The CDR3 DNA sequence: TGCAGCGTTGAAGGGGGGGGGCGATTGGGAATTAACAATGAGCAGTTCTTC. Protein sequence: CSVEGGGRLGINNEQFF.

The chain employs TRBV2 and TRBJ2-5, with D tentatively TRBD1 (6 bases). The CDR3 spans 13 residues. V lost 6 bases and J 7 bases, leaving 15 bases between the germline ends. Looked up from germline, CDR1 is SNHLY and CDR2 is FYNNEI. In DNA form, the CDR3 reads TGTGCCAGCAGCACCGGGACAATGGGGACCCAGTACTTC. Amino acid sequence: CASSTGTMGTQYF.

CDR3 sequence (DNA): TGCGCCAGCAGCTGGACAGGGGGCCCTTCCTACGAGCAGTACTTC. It encodes CASSWTGGPSYEQYF. The chain links TRBV5-1 to TRBJ2-7, with TRBD1 matching over 11 bases. The CDR3 has 15 amino acids. CDR1 and CDR2 (germline): SGHRS, YFSETQ. The V and J ends lost 3 bases and 1 base, in that order; junction bases with no gene match: 3.

The rearrangement links TRBV5-1 to TRBJ1-6, with 9 bases lining up with TRBD1. Germline values: CDR1 SGHRS, CDR2 YFSETQ. V lost 1 base to trimming and J lost 8 bases; unmatched junction nucleotides: 7. The CDR3 length is 16 residues. CDR3 in DNA: TGCGCCAGCAGCTTGACAGGGGGCGGACGAGATTCACCCCTCCACTTT. It encodes CASSLTGGGRDSPLHF.

The chain recombines TRBV6-5 with TRBJ1-1, with D possibly matching TRBD1 (5 bases). Germline CDR1 MNHEY, CDR2 SVGAGI. This CDR3 has 11 amino acids. The ends were cut back, 6 bases at V and 11 bases at J, with 13 bases in the middle. The CDR3: CASRKGFMAFF. The CDR3 DNA is TGTGCCAGCAGAAAGGGGTTTATGGCTTTCTTT.

The rearrangement uses TRBV9 and TRBJ1-6; 8 positions match TRBD1. The germline V gene has CDR1 SGDLS and CDR2 YYNGEE. V was pared by 4 bases and J by 10 bases, with 7 bases of the junction left unmatched. The CDR3 consists of 14 residues. As DNA, the CDR3 is TGTGCCAGCAGCCCGACAGGGGTCGGGTCACCCCTCCACTTT. As protein: CASSPTGVGSPLHF.

This clone occurred a few times. The gene calls are TRBV7-9 and TRBJ2-1; the match to TRBD2 covers 13 bases. V lost 3 bases and J lost 8; bases outside the gene matches: 7. The germline V gene encodes CDR1 SEHNR and CDR2 FQNEAQ (reference sequence). The CDR3 is made up of 16 amino acids. This chain's CDR3 is CASSLWTSGSRDEQFF. The CDR3 coding sequence is TGTGCCAGCAGCTTGTGGACTAGCGGGAGTCGGGATGAGCAGTTCTTC. Full variable domain (missing parts from reference TRBV7-9 and TRBJ2-1): DTGVSQNPRHKITKRGQNVTFRCDPISEHNRLYWYRQTLGQGPEFLTYFQNEAQLEKSRLLSDRFSAERPKGSFSTLEIQRTEQGDSAMYLCASSLWTSGSRDEQFFGPGTRLTVL.

The CDR3 loop reads CASSSREAYGYTF. CDR3 in DNA: TGTGCCAGCAGTTCCAGGGAGGCCTATGGCTACACCTTC. The gene calls are TRBV6-6 and TRBJ1-2, with D perhaps matching TRBD1 (5 bases). The CDR3 has 13 amino acids. V lost 4 bases and J lost 4, with 10 bases in between. Germline V lookup: CDR1 MNHNY, CDR2 SVGAGI (reference sequence).

This CDR3 is CASSYGVDYGYTF. DNA of the CDR3: TGTGCCAGCAGCTACGGGGTAGACTATGGCTACACCTTC. This chain connects TRBV7-2 to TRBJ1-2, with D unresolved. The germline V gene has CDR1 SGHTA and CDR2 FQGNSA. This CDR3 is 13 amino acids long. Trimming took off 4 bases at V and 3 bases at J, with 9 bases between the two ends.

This clone has only a few counts. The chain links TRBV4-1 to TRBJ2-5; TRBD2 aligns across 10 bases. Germline assignment: CDR1 MGHRA and CDR2 YSYEKL. This CDR3 comprises 16 residues. V dropped 1 base and J dropped 2; count of bases not matched to a gene: 4. The CDR3 reads CASSQGPAGGQETQYF. The CDR3 bases are TGCGCCAGCAGCCAAGGTCCAGCGGGAGGGCAAGAGACCCAGTACTTC.

V gene TRBV6-1 combines with J gene TRBJ1-2; 10 positions agree with TRBD1. CDR3 length equals 15 residues. J lost 4 bases, V lost 6 bases, and 8 bases had no gene match. Germline V CDR1 and CDR2: MNHNS, SASEGT. In nucleotides, the CDR3 is TGTGCCAGCAGAGGTCCGGGACAGGGGTTCTATGGCTACACCTTC. This sequence encodes CASRGPGQGFYGYTF.

This chain links TRBV14 with TRBJ2-7; 9 bases align to TRBD1. V shed 5 bases, J shed 4 bases, and the junction held 3 bases outside the gene matches. This CDR3 has 13 amino acids. In germline, CDR1 is SGHDN, CDR2 FVKESK. The CDR3 sequence is CASSFDRGYEQYF. The CDR3 DNA is TGTGCCAGCAGCTTCGACAGGGGGTACGAGCAGTACTTC.

The chain combines TRBV5-1 with TRBJ2-3; 10 bases are shared with TRBD1. This CDR3 has 16 residues. V trimming: 4 bases; J trimming: 0 bases; junction bases outside the gene matches: 5. From germline, CDR1 is SGHRS and CDR2 YFSETQ. CDR3 amino acids: CASSPWTGGSTDTQYF. In nucleotides, the CDR3 is TGCGCCAGCAGCCCTTGGACAGGGGGTAGCACAGATACGCAGTATTTT.

The J gene is TRBJ1-2, the V gene TRBV5-4; 8 positions agree with TRBD1. The CDR3 sequence is 17 residues long. The germline CDR1 and CDR2 sequences are SGHNT and YYREEE (reference sequence). The J segment lost 3 bases and the V segment lost 0 bases, leaving 10 bases of the junction unmatched. The CDR3 nucleotides are TGTGCCAGCAGCTTGGCCGGCGGTCGGGACAGGCACTATGGCTACACCTTC. Its protein product is CASSLAGGRDRHYGYTF.

The V call is TRBV27, the J call TRBJ2-1; 14 nucleotides align to TRBD2. The germline gives CDR1 MNHEY, CDR2 SMNVEV (reference sequence). Trimming cost V 4 bases and J 4 bases; bases outside gene matches: 6. The CDR3 loop spans 17 amino acids. CDR3 nucleotides: TGTGCCAGCAGTTCCACCGGGACTAGCGGGGGATACAATGAGCAGTTCTTC. Encoded protein: CASSSTGTSGGYNEQFF.

This clone was counted once. This rearrangement joins TRBV29-1 to TRBJ2-5; D may be TRBD2 (7 bases). The end of the DNA is better explained by TRBJ2-7, so the J call may be wrong. The CDR3 contains 13 residues. Germline V CDR1 and CDR2: SQVTM, ANQGSEA. This CDR3 reads CSVRGGGFYEQYF. The CDR3 DNA follows: TGCAGCGTTCGCGGGGGCGGCTTCTACGAGCAGTACTTC.

The gene calls are TRBV5-6 and TRBJ2-1, with D possibly TRBD2 on 6 matching bases. Germline V lookup: CDR1 SGHDT, CDR2 YYEEEE. Trimming removed 3 bases from V and 7 bases from J, with 11 bases in between. This CDR3 spans 13 amino acids. In DNA, the CDR3 is TGTGCCAGCAGCTCGCTAGCGTATAATGAGCAGTTCTTC. This gives the protein CASSSLAYNEQFF.

The CDR3 sequence is CASNLGQGGEKLFF. CDR3 DNA: TGTGCCAGTAACCTTGGACAGGGGGGTGAAAAACTGTTTTTT. This chain links TRBV19 with TRBJ1-4; 10 nucleotides match TRBD1. The CDR3 runs to 14 residues. The V gene end was trimmed by 7 bases and the J gene end by 7 bases; junction bases not matched to a gene: 6. Germline assignment: CDR1 LNHDA and CDR2 SQIVND (reference sequence).

V and J are TRBV5-4 and TRBJ2-3; 7 bases agree with TRBD1. The J segment lost 3 bases and the V segment lost 9 bases, leaving 10 bases of the junction unmatched. The CDR3 sequence is 14 residues long. CDR1 and CDR2 from the germline V gene are SGHNT and YYREEE (reference sequence). Here the CDR3 DNA reads TGTGCCATCCGCCCGACAGGGTTGACAGATACGCAGTATTTT. As protein: CAIRPTGLTDTQYF.

This chain uses TRBV5-6 with TRBJ2-3; D gene unclear. The V gene lost 2 bases and the J gene lost 14 bases, with 18 bases spanning the gap. CDR3 length equals 13 residues. Germline CDR1 is SGHDT and CDR2 is YYEEEE. CDR3 bases: TGTGCCAGCAGCTTTGAGACTGAAGTCCGGTGGTATTTT. It is translated as CASSFETEVRWYF.

V gene TRBV2 combines with J gene TRBJ1-4; TRBD1 might be the D (6 bases). Trimming took off 6 bases at V and 4 bases at J, with 12 bases between the two ends. There are 14 residues in the CDR3. CDR1 is SNHLY, CDR2 FYNNEI, per germline. The CDR3 DNA is TGTGCCAGCAGCCAGGACAGAAGTAATGAAAAACTGTTTTTT. Residues: CASSQDRSNEKLFF.

The gene calls are TRBV29-1 and TRBJ2-7; 7 bases agree with TRBD2. CDR1 and CDR2 (germline): SQVTM, ANQGSEA. CDR3 size: 14 residues. Trimming at V came to 6 bases and at J to 0 bases, leaving 8 bases not matched to a gene. Here the CDR3 reads CSVGGTTSSYEQYF. In DNA form, the CDR3 reads TGCAGCGTGGGGGGGACCACGAGCTCCTACGAGCAGTACTTC.

This clone was observed once. The chain uses TRBV6-1 and TRBJ1-2; 8 nucleotides agree with TRBD1. CDR1 MNHNS and CDR2 SASEGT come from the germline V gene. J lost 1 base, V lost 8 bases, and 9 bases had no gene match. The CDR3 consists of 15 residues. The CDR3: CASQTGALVNYGYTF. CDR3 coding DNA: TGTGCCAGCCAGACAGGGGCCCTAGTTAACTATGGCTACACCTTC.

This clone appeared a single time. V usage is TRBV10-3 and J usage is TRBJ2-1; 11 nucleotides line up with TRBD1. Per germline, CDR1 ENHRY and CDR2 SYGVKD. Germline trimming cut 7 bases from V and 6 bases from J; bases unmatched to any gene: 8. This CDR3 is 15 amino acids long. CDR3 in DNA: TGTGCCATCAAAGGGAGCGGGACAGGGGGCAATGAGCAGTTCTTC. It codes for CAIKGSGTGGNEQFF.

The chain combines TRBV18 with TRBJ2-7; a possible D gene is TRBD2 (5 bases). Germline CDR1 KGHSH, CDR2 LQKENI. This CDR3 has 17 amino acids. The V and J ends lost 6 bases and 7 bases respectively, with 28 bases between them. DNA for the CDR3: TGTGCCAGCTCTCCCGGGAACCAGGTGTCCACCGCCCGTGAGCAGTACTTC. Translation gives CASSPGNQVSTAREQYF.

This chain connects TRBV19 to TRBJ2-2; weak D call: TRBD2 (5 bases). V gave up 6 bases and J gave up 8 bases, with 22 bases separating them. Germline V gene data show CDR1 as LNHDA and CDR2 as SQIVND (reference sequence). The CDR3 has 16 residues. Written as DNA, the CDR3 is TGTGCCAGTAGGCTTGAATCGGTTGCGGGTCTTGGGGAGCTGTTTTTT. As protein: CASRLESVAGLGELFF.

The rearrangement links TRBV5-4 to TRBJ2-7, with 10 bases aligning to TRBD2. The germline CDR1 and CDR2 sequences are SGHNT and YYREEE (reference sequence). This CDR3 has 16 residues. V lost 4 bases and J lost 1; bases outside the gene matches: 8. This chain's CDR3 is CASSMPISGGSYEQYF. The CDR3 nucleotides read TGTGCCAGCAGCATGCCCATTAGCGGGGGGTCCTACGAGCAGTACTTC.

With respect to this clone: At one end, the junction sequence differs from germline, possibly due to a read error. The rearrangement uses TRBV27 and TRBJ2-7; 9 positions match TRBD1. The CDR3 covers 15 residues. Germline V gene lookup returns CDR1 MNHEY and CDR2 SMNVEV (reference sequence). The CDR3 region has the DNA TGTACCAGCAGTTCCCGCTCGGGACAGGGACGCGAGCAGTACTTC. The encoded protein is CTSSSRSGQGREQYF.